These 24 T cell receptor beta chains originate from one sample sequenced in a study of response to subunit inactivated influenza vaccine. TCRdb redid the calling of the RT-PCR reads with MiXCR, one entry per CDR3 protein. The sample lists 400,000 to 550,000 distinct CDR3 sequences, about 25% occurring once. This material consisted of CD4+ T cells sorted from PBMCs, taken 5 days after vaccination. Receptor source: a man in his forties or fifties who received an inactivated influenza vaccine.

The gene calls are TRBV12-3 or TRBV12-4 and TRBJ2-7; 9 bases fit TRBD1. The CDR3 runs to 16 residues. With V trimmed by 1 base and J by 7 bases, 11 bases remained unmatched. The DNA of the CDR3 is TGTGCCAGCAGTTTAGAGACAGGGGGTCCCATCGGTGAGCAGTACTTC. Residues: CASSLETGGPIGEQYF.

This clonotype showed up just a few times. The chain is built from TRBV12-3 or TRBV12-4 and TRBJ2-7; D gene uncertain. This CDR3 is built from 14 residues. V lost 2 bases, J lost 3 bases, and 11 bases lay in between. The CDR3 loop reads CASSLLDGGYEQYF. CDR3 nucleotides: TGTGCCAGCAGTTTACTCGACGGCGGCTACGAGCAGTACTTC.

A few counts support this clonotype. The J gene is TRBJ1-5, the V gene TRBV4-3, with D unresolved. Per germline, CDR1 LGHNA and CDR2 YSLEER. The CDR3 sequence is 15 residues long. Trimming removed 0 bases at V and 3 bases at J, with 9 bases between. The CDR3, as DNA: TGCGCCAGCAGCCAAGATACGGGAGACAATCAGCCCCAGCATTTT. It yields the protein CASSQDTGDNQPQHF.

In its sample, this clonotype was seen a few times. The genes are TRBV5-1 and TRBJ2-5; D may be TRBD1 (6 bases). Trimming removed 1 base at V and 5 bases at J, with 12 bases between. CDR1 is SGHRS, CDR2 YFSETQ, per germline. This CDR3 has 14 amino acids. CDR3 amino acids: CASSLRGGRETQYF. The CDR3 DNA reads as TGCGCCAGCAGCTTGAGAGGGGGTCGTGAGACCCAGTACTTC.

This clonotype was counted only a few times. The rearrangement joins TRBV7-2 to TRBJ2-3; TRBD2 aligns across 9 bases. This CDR3 is 17 amino acids long. V lost 6 bases, J lost 0 bases, and 10 bases stayed unmatched. Germline loops: CDR1 SGHTA, CDR2 FQGNSA. The CDR3 DNA follows: TGTGCCAGCAGGCGGGGGGGCAGTTCCCCTAGCACAGATACGCAGTATTTT. It specifies CASRRGGSSPSTDTQYF.

The table lists this clonotype with a few counts. The chain carries TRBV4-1 and TRBJ2-1; 8 bases line up with TRBD2. This CDR3 comprises 17 residues. Germline V gene sequence: CDR1 MGHRA, CDR2 YSYEKL. Losses at the gene ends were 1 base for V and 2 bases for J; bases not matched to a gene: 7. CDR3 protein: CASSQGYRGGAYNEQFF. CDR3 nucleotides: TGCGCCAGCAGCCAAGGTTATCGGGGGGGAGCCTACAATGAGCAGTTCTTC.

This chain connects TRBV20-1 to TRBJ1-2; the D gene is possibly TRBD1 (6 bases). The CDR3 spans 13 residues. Germline CDR1 is DFQATT and CDR2 is SNEGSKA (reference sequence). Trimming removed 7 bases from V and 5 bases from J, with 17 bases in between. The DNA for the CDR3 is TGCAGTGGCCCGGACAGTACTTTTTATGGCTACACCTTC. Protein sequence: CSGPDSTFYGYTF.

V is TRBV14 and J is TRBJ2-3; 9 bases fit TRBD2. Germline CDR1 reads SGHDN; CDR2 reads FVKESK. The CDR3 loop spans 17 amino acids. With V trimmed by 1 base and J by 8 bases, 13 bases remained unmatched. The CDR3 is CASSQARDPGLALTQYF. The CDR3 region has the DNA TGTGCCAGCAGCCAAGCACGGGACCCGGGACTAGCTCTTACGCAGTATTTT.

The V and J genes are TRBV6-2 or TRBV6-3 and TRBJ2-1; tentative D call: TRBD2 (6 bases). This CDR3 is built from 15 residues. V lost 6 bases and J 3 bases, leaving 15 bases between the germline ends. Per the germline V gene, CDR1 is MNHEY and CDR2 is SVGEGT. The CDR3 protein is CASSPVSGIYNEQFF. CDR3 sequence (DNA): TGTGCCAGCAGCCCCGTTAGCGGCATCTACAATGAGCAGTTCTTC.

The rearrangement links TRBV24-1 to TRBJ2-5; 10 positions match TRBD2. The CDR3 has 14 amino acids. With 6 bases clipped from V and 5 bases from J, the junction kept 5 bases outside the gene matches. Germline CDR1 KGHDR, CDR2 SFDVKD. The CDR3 sequence is CATSPSGGTETQYF. The CDR3 bases are TGTGCCACCAGTCCTAGCGGGGGTACGGAGACCCAGTACTTC.

The chain is built from TRBV25-1 and TRBJ2-5, with D tentatively TRBD1 (6 bases). V dropped 0 bases and J dropped 2 bases, with 13 bases sitting between them. Germline V lookup: CDR1 MGHDK, CDR2 SYGVNS. The CDR3 runs 16 residues. CDR3 region: CASSEYWTDDQETQYF. The CDR3 region has the DNA TGTGCCAGCAGTGAATATTGGACAGACGATCAAGAGACCCAGTACTTC.

CDR3 in amino acids: CAWSVHGVEETQYF. The CDR3 region has the DNA TGTGCCTGGAGTGTACACGGCGTAGAAGAGACCCAGTACTTC. The chain couples TRBV30 to TRBJ2-5; D is unresolved. Trimming stripped 0 bases from V and 3 bases from J, with 11 bases between. The CDR3 contains 14 residues. Germline CDR1 reads GTSNPN; CDR2 reads SVGIG (reference sequence). The entire variable domain, with the rest obtained from reference TRBV30 and TRBJ2-5, is as follows: SQTIHQWPATLVQPVGSPLSLECTVEGTSNPNLYWYRQAAGRGLQLLFYSVGIGQISSEVPQNLSASRPQDRQFILSSKKLLLSDSGFYLCAWSVHGVEETQYFGPGTRLLVL.

V is TRBV3-1 and J is TRBJ2-7; D is uncertain. V shed 3 bases and J shed 3 bases, with 12 bases lying between them. In germline, CDR1 is LGHDT, CDR2 YNNKEL (reference sequence). This CDR3 has 14 amino acids. CDR3 residues: CASSQGEGNYEQYF. The DNA of the CDR3 is TGTGCCAGCAGCCAGGGTGAAGGCAACTACGAGCAGTACTTC.

The rearrangement joins TRBV7-8 to TRBJ2-7, with 7 positions matching TRBD1. CDR3 size: 14 residues. J was trimmed by 3 bases and V by 4 bases; bases with no gene match: 6. Germline V lookup: CDR1 SGHVS, CDR2 FQNEAQ. The CDR3 DNA reads TGTGCCAGCAGCTACCTCCGGGACAGCTACGAGCAGTACTTC. Amino acids: CASSYLRDSYEQYF.

This clonotype showed up many times. The chain joins TRBV29-1 to TRBJ1-2; D call uncertain. Trimming removed 1 base from V and 7 bases from J, with 7 bases in between. CDR3 length: 11 amino acids. CDR1 is SQVTM, CDR2 ANQGSEA, per germline. For the CDR3, the DNA is TGCAGCGTTGAAGTAGCGAGTGGCTACACCTTC. It yields the protein CSVEVASGYTF. Variable domain in full (rest from reference TRBV29-1 and TRBJ1-2): SAVISQKPSRDICQRGTSLTIQCQVDSQVTMMFWYRQQPGQSLTLIATANQGSEATYESGFVIDKFPISRPNLTFSTLTVSNMSPEDSSIYLCSVEVASGYTFGSGTRLTVV.

This chain joins TRBV28 and TRBJ1-4; the D gene is possibly TRBD1 (5 bases). Germline V CDR1 and CDR2: MDHEN, SYDVKM. The CDR3 runs to 16 residues. V was clipped by 4 bases and J by 8 bases, with 20 bases between them. CDR3 nucleotide sequence: TGTGCCAGCAGTTCACTCTGGACAACCCGGGACGAAAAACTGTTTTTT. This codes for CASSSLWTTRDEKLFF.

The V call is TRBV20-1, the J call TRBJ2-3, with unresolved D. Trimming took off 1 base at V and 0 bases at J, with 23 bases between the two ends. The CDR3 is 19 amino acids. Germline V gene lookup returns CDR1 DFQATT and CDR2 SNEGSKA (reference sequence). Here the CDR3 DNA reads TGCAGTGCTAGAGGTTTGGGATCTGACTTAGCCTCTAGCACAGATACGCAGTATTTT. Protein sequence: CSARGLGSDLASSTDTQYF.

V and J are TRBV30 and TRBJ2-1; a possible D gene is TRBD1 (5 bases). The ends were cut back, 5 bases at V and 6 bases at J, with 17 bases in the middle. The V gene's germline CDR1 is GTSNPN and CDR2 SVGIG (reference sequence). The CDR3 is 14 residues long. CDR3 sequence reads: CAWVGPTTANEQFF. CDR3 bases: TGTGCCTGGGTAGGGCCCACGACAGCCAATGAGCAGTTCTTC.

The chain uses TRBV6-6 and TRBJ2-2; D uncertain. There are 13 residues in the CDR3. Germline CDR1 and CDR2: MNHNY and SVGAGI (reference sequence). Trimming removed 2 bases from V and 4 bases from J, with 5 bases in between. CDR3 loop: CASSYVTTGELFF. The CDR3 nucleotides are TGTGCCAGCAGTTACGTCACCACCGGGGAGCTGTTTTTT.

Many counts were recorded for this clonotype. The chain joins TRBV29-1 to TRBJ2-7; TRBD2 aligns across 10 bases. Germline V gives CDR1 SQVTM, CDR2 ANQGSEA. V was clipped by 4 bases and J by 2 bases; unmatched bases: 11. The CDR3 has 16 amino acids. The CDR3: CSVVSYGLAVTYEQYF. The DNA for the CDR3 is TGCAGCGTTGTCTCCTACGGACTAGCGGTAACCTACGAGCAGTACTTC.

J is TRBJ2-1 and V is TRBV20-1, with 8 positions matching TRBD2. With V trimmed by 2 bases and J by 9 bases, 9 bases remained unmatched. Germline V lookup: CDR1 DFQATT, CDR2 SNEGSKA (reference sequence). The CDR3 is made up of 14 amino acids. CDR3 amino acids: CSARPQRLATEQFF. The DNA for the CDR3 is TGCAGTGCTAGACCACAGAGACTAGCGACTGAGCAGTTCTTC.

V is TRBV12-3 or TRBV12-4 and J is TRBJ2-3, with TRBD2 matching 10 bases. This CDR3 has 14 residues. Trimming cost V 7 bases and J 3 bases; bases outside gene matches: 4. The DNA for the CDR3 is TGTGCCAGCACTCTAGCGGGGGTAACAGATACGCAGTATTTT. Protein sequence: CASTLAGVTDTQYF.

The chain recombines TRBV29-1 with TRBJ1-2, with no clear D. The V gene's germline CDR1 is SQVTM and CDR2 ANQGSEA. CDR3 length: 11 amino acids. The V end was cut by 4 bases, the J end by 8 bases, with 11 bases between. Here the CDR3 reads CSVGASRGYTF. In DNA, the CDR3 is TGCAGCGTTGGGGCAAGCCGGGGCTACACCTTC. Full variable domain (rest looked up from reference TRBV29-1 and TRBJ1-2): SAVISQKPSRDICQRGTSLTIQCQVDSQVTMMFWYRQQPGQSLTLIATANQGSEATYESGFVIDKFPISRPNLTFSTLTVSNMSPEDSSIYLCSVGASRGYTFGSGTRLTVV.

The chain uses TRBV20-1 and TRBJ1-2, with TRBD1 matching 8 bases. Unmatched junction bases numbered 8, after V lost 4 bases and J lost 7 bases. The CDR3 covers 13 residues. Germline-derived CDR1 and CDR2 are DFQATT and SNEGSKA (reference sequence). In DNA, the CDR3 is TGCAGTGCTACCTCGGACAGGGCGGGTGGCTACACCTTC. Protein product: CSATSDRAGGYTF.